This is a list of T cell receptor beta chains from one sample in a study of T cells in Graves' hyperthyroidism and ophthalmopathy. TCRdb analysed the multiplex PCR reads with MiXCR anew, one entry per CDR3 protein. This sample has approximately 370,000 distinct CDR3 sequences, with approximately 15% found just once. Sample: blood. These receptor sequences come from a young woman with Graves' hyperthyroidism. The CDR3 runs from the conserved cysteine through the conserved F or W. Fields, in order: J gene, V gene, clone size, D gene, CDR3 DNA, CDR3 protein. D genes are given only for firm matches. Clone sizes are given selectively: once, few, many, or a class where the clone is expanded.

>TRBJ1-2|TRBV28|many|-
TGTGCCAGCACCCTGGGGCAAGGCTATGGCTACACCTTC
CASTLGQGYGYTF
>TRBJ2-3|TRBV29-1|many|TRBD1
TGCAGCGTTGAAAGATGGTCGACAGGGGGCAAATCAGGGGATACGCAGTATTTT
CSVERWSTGGKSGDTQYF
>TRBJ1-2|TRBV20-1|-|-
TGCAGTGCTAGAGACGTGCGACATGGCTACACCTTC
CSARDVRHGYTF
>TRBJ2-1|TRBV11-2|many|-
TGTGCCAGCAGACAGGCCATTACTAGTTTGGGGAATGAGCAGTTCTTC
CASRQAITSLGNEQFF
>TRBJ2-1|TRBV27|-|-
TGTGCCAGCAGCCCGGACAATTACAATGAGCAGTTCTTC
CASSPDNYNEQFF
>TRBJ2-1|TRBV20-1|many|TRBD2
TGCAGTGCTCAACTAGCGCGCTCCTACAATGAGCAGTTCTTC
CSAQLARSYNEQFF
>TRBJ2-3|TRBV15|few|TRBD2
TGTGCCACCAGTCCGGGACTAGCGGGAGTAACGGCAGATACGCAGTATTTT
CATSPGLAGVTADTQYF
>TRBJ1-4|TRBV4-1|-|-
TGCGCCAGCAGCCAAGAACCGAGAGCTAATGAAAAACTGTTTTTT
CASSQEPRANEKLFF
>TRBJ2-7|TRBV19|few|-
TGTGCCAGTAGCAAGGGACCCGGGGAGTCCTACGAGCAGTACTTC
CASSKGPGESYEQYF
>TRBJ1-3|TRBV18|few|-
TGTGCCAGCTCACGGAACCCCCAGAACTCTGGAAACACCATATATTTT
CASSRNPQNSGNTIYF
>TRBJ2-6|TRBV6-1|many|-
TGTGCCAGCAGTGAAGAAATCGCTGGGGCCAACGTCCTGACTTTC
CASSEEIAGANVLTF
>TRBJ2-1|TRBV7-9|many|-
TGTGCCAGCAGCAATCGCAGTGTCTATGAGCAGTTCTTC
CASSNRSVYEQFF
>TRBJ1-6|TRBV7-9|-|TRBD1
TGTGCCAGCAGCCCGAGAGACAGGGCTTCACCCCTCCACTTT
CASSPRDRASPLHF
>TRBJ2-7|TRBV7-8|few|TRBD1
TGTGCCAGCAGCATCCGGGACAGCTCCTACGAGCAGTACTTC
CASSIRDSSYEQYF
>TRBJ2-7|TRBV10-3|few|-
TGTGCCATCAGTGAAAGGACCTCCTACGAGCAGTACTTC
CAISERTSYEQYF
>TRBJ2-7|TRBV3-1|many|-
TGTGCCAGCAGCCAAGGGGCCCAGGGGGAGCAGTACTTC
CASSQGAQGEQYF
>TRBJ2-5|TRBV28|-|-
TGTGCCAGCAGCTCCAGGGGCCTTGCCTCAGAGACCCAGTACTTC
CASSSRGLASETQYF
>TRBJ2-7|TRBV30|many|-
TGTGCCTGGCGCTGGGACTCAACAGCCCGCGAGCAGTACTTC
CAWRWDSTAREQYF
>TRBJ1-1|TRBV20-1|-|TRBD1
TGCAGTGCTCCGAGGGACAGCTTCTTTAACACTGAAGCTTTCTTT
CSAPRDSFFNTEAFF
>TRBJ2-7|TRBV7-6|many|TRBD1
TGTGCCAGCAGCTATGGGACAGGAGGATCCTACGAGCAGTACTTC
CASSYGTGGSYEQYF
>TRBJ2-1|TRBV30|many|-
TGTGCCTGGAGTGTTAACTACCCGGAGCAGTTCTTC
CAWSVNYPEQFF
>TRBJ2-7|TRBV19|-|TRBD1
TGTGCCAGTAGTCACCTGGGGACAGCCTACGAGCAGTACTTC
CASSHLGTAYEQYF
>TRBJ1-5|TRBV6-1|-|-
TGTGCCAGCAGTGCAAGGACAGTACCTAATCAGCCCCAGCATTTT
CASSARTVPNQPQHF
>TRBJ1-5|TRBV6-2/TRBV6-3|few|TRBD1
TGTGCCAGCCTACTGGGGGGGACAGGCAATCAGCCCCAGCATTTT
CASLLGGTGNQPQHF
>TRBJ2-7|TRBV29-1|-|-
TGCAGCGCGATACTTCCCGACGTCTACGAGCAGTACTTC
CSAILPDVYEQYF
>TRBJ2-2|TRBV7-9|-|-
TGTGCCAGCTCCGCGATGAAGGAGCTGTTTTTT
CASSAMKELFF
>TRBJ2-1|TRBV3-1|-|TRBD1
TGTGCCAGCAGCTCCCGACAGGGGCTATCAAGTTACAATGAGCAGTTCTTC
CASSSRQGLSSYNEQFF
>TRBJ2-7|TRBV7-2|few|-
TGTGCCAGCAGCCCAGGACGGGTCACTTCCTACGAGCAGTACTTC
CASSPGRVTSYEQYF
>TRBJ2-2|TRBV30|many|TRBD2
TGTGCCTGGAGTGGGGCGGGACTAGAAACCGGGGAGCTGTTTTTT
CAWSGAGLETGELFF
>TRBJ1-5|TRBV12-3/TRBV12-4|many|TRBD1
TGTGCCAGCAGTTTCGGACAGGCTTATGGCAATCAGCCCCAGCATTTT
CASSFGQAYGNQPQHF
>TRBJ1-5|TRBV18|few|-
TGTGCCAGCTCACGGGAGGACGGCAATCAGCCCCAGCATTTT
CASSREDGNQPQHF
>TRBJ2-1|TRBV5-1|few|TRBD2
TGCGCCAGCAGCCCTACCTTAGCGGGAGGGAGGTTAAATGAGCAGTTCTTC
CASSPTLAGGRLNEQFF
>TRBJ1-5|TRBV29-1|-|-
TGCAGCGTTGGGGGGAGCAATCAGCCCCAGCATTTT
CSVGGSNQPQHF
>TRBJ1-1|TRBV5-1|-|-
TGCGCCAGCAGCTTCGGGGGGCCAAACACTGAAGCTTTCTTT
CASSFGGPNTEAFF
>TRBJ2-3|TRBV3-1|many|TRBD2
TGTGCCAGCAGCCAGCAGGGACTAGCGGGACCTAAACAGTATTTT
CASSQQGLAGPKQYF
>TRBJ2-7|TRBV6-1|-|TRBD2
TGTGCCAGCAGTTATGCGGGAGGGCCTAACGAGCAGTACTTC
CASSYAGGPNEQYF
>TRBJ2-5|TRBV9|-|TRBD2
TGTGCCAGCAGCGTAAGTGCTAGCGGTGGGGGAGAGACCCAGTACTTC
CASSVSASGGGETQYF
>TRBJ2-1|TRBV2|-|TRBD2
TGTGCCAGCAGCGACGGACTAGCGGGAGAATTCTACAATGAGCAGTTCTTC
CASSDGLAGEFYNEQFF
>TRBJ2-3|TRBV18|many|-
TGTGCCAGCTCACCACCGAGGCGAGCCGGGGATGATACGCAGTATTTT
CASSPPRRAGDDTQYF
>TRBJ2-1|TRBV7-9|-|TRBD2
TGTGCCAGCAGCCTATCCGGGACTAGTTCTCATGAGCAGTTCTTC
CASSLSGTSSHEQFF
>TRBJ2-1|TRBV12-3/TRBV12-4|many|TRBD2
TGTGCCAGCACGATTAGCGGGAGGGGTTACAATGAGCAGTTCTTC
CASTISGRGYNEQFF
>TRBJ2-7|TRBV7-2|-|TRBD1
TGTGCCAGCAGCTTAACCGGGACAGGAGTCTCCTACGAGCAGTACTTC
CASSLTGTGVSYEQYF